These T cell receptor beta chains were read from a single sample in a study of blood T cells in healthy people across ages. MiXCR, applied by TCRdb to the 5' RACE reads, yields one record per CDR3 protein. Altogether 650,000 to 1,000,000 distinct CDR3 sequences are present, under 40% being singletons, with the ten largest covering 10% to 15%. The sequenced sample consisted of blood. Receptors were obtained from a man between 18 and 29 years old in good health. The conserved cysteine and the conserved F or W are not part of the CDR3 here.

CDR3 protein	J gene	V gene
ASSLAGDRETQY	-	TRBV7-8
ASSQGAGRPYEQY	TRBJ2-7	TRBV14
ASSPQGHINQPQH	TRBJ1-5	TRBV4-1
ASSYSLAVQETQY	TRBJ2-5	TRBV12-3/TRBV12-4
ASSQGGMSSYNEQY	-	TRBV4-2
ASSRDITEAF	TRBJ1-1	TRBV12-3/TRBV12-4
ASRAGQGVLGSPLH	TRBJ1-6	TRBV2
ASSVENNWGTEAF	TRBJ1-1	TRBV9
ASSGGGSHNEQF	TRBJ2-1	TRBV2
ASSGLPTDTQY	TRBJ2-3	TRBV27
ASSLDGSPNEQF	TRBJ2-1	TRBV5-1
SARRKQGRHAYT	TRBJ1-2	TRBV20-1
AGTGAVGANVLT	TRBJ2-6	TRBV30
ASSSRGYNYGYT	TRBJ1-2	TRBV25-1
ATSSRLKLDRGRLTEAF	TRBJ1-1	TRBV15
ASSLQRPSGSYNEQY	-	TRBV7-2
ATTGGGTMNTEAF	TRBJ1-1	TRBV12-3/TRBV12-4
ASSLKGIAGLQETQY	TRBJ2-5	TRBV5-1
ASSVGTVPAKNIQY	TRBJ2-4	TRBV9
ASSLRTGGTDEQF	TRBJ2-1	TRBV5-4
SARGSAGDYYEQY	TRBJ2-7	TRBV20-1
ASSQDWSYPNEQY	TRBJ2-5	TRBV4-3
ASRKSDTDGYT	TRBJ1-2	TRBV27
ASSQDRNRDIQY	TRBJ2-4	TRBV4-1
ATSRVRAGDTQY	TRBJ2-3	TRBV15